These T cell receptor beta chains were read from a single sample in a study of shared clonotypes between healthy human individuals. Measured with immunoSEQ multiplex PCR; TCRdb has only the in-frame clones, and not every one. This sample yields about 2,500,000 clones, of which approximately 90% are seen a single time; roughly 0.14% belongs to the top ten. Sequenced input: naive CD4+ T cells sorted from blood. The receptors were gathered from a young man in good health. CDR3s include the opening cysteine and the closing phenylalanine or tryptophan. The size entry is marked missing in some rows and otherwise reads once, few, many or a size class.

cdr3_aa: CASSPRGLDVNEQFF
v_call: TRBV5-1
clone_size: .
cdr3_length: 15

cdr3_aa: CASSQDTWGETQYF
v_call: TRBV6-5
clone_size: .
cdr3_length: 14

cdr3_aa: CASSPKGGNSYEQYF
v_call: TRBV5-4
clone_size: .
cdr3_length: 15

cdr3_aa: CASSWTGYRSYEQYF
v_call: TRBV7-9
clone_size: .
cdr3_length: 15

cdr3_aa: CAAAGLATYTGELFF
v_call: TRBV28
clone_size: .
cdr3_length: 15

cdr3_aa: CASSLGTGNQETQYF
v_call: TRBV7-3
clone_size: .
cdr3_length: 15

cdr3_aa: CASSSGLRSSGANVLTF
v_call: TRBV5-4
clone_size: .
cdr3_length: 17

cdr3_aa: CASSLAGGETQYF
v_call: TRBV7-8
clone_size: once
cdr3_length: 13

cdr3_aa: CASSSSSTDTQYF
v_call: TRBV5-1
clone_size: .
cdr3_length: 13

cdr3_aa: CASSLSSGGVNSYEQYF
v_call: TRBV27
clone_size: .
cdr3_length: 17

cdr3_aa: CASSTVQDRGGETQYF
v_call: TRBV18
clone_size: .
cdr3_length: 16

cdr3_aa: CASSLSGTRDQPQHF
v_call: TRBV28
clone_size: .
cdr3_length: 15

cdr3_aa: CAIKGEVNSPLHF
v_call: TRBV10-3
clone_size: few
cdr3_length: 13

cdr3_aa: CASRLAGGQDTQYF
v_call: TRBV2
clone_size: .
cdr3_length: 14

cdr3_aa: CASSIRLPYGTGELFF
v_call: TRBV19
clone_size: .
cdr3_length: 16

cdr3_aa: CASSPGNGNEQFF
v_call: TRBV18
clone_size: .
cdr3_length: 13

cdr3_aa: CASSRGWTDTQYF
v_call: TRBV7-7
clone_size: .
cdr3_length: 13

cdr3_aa: CASSLQGDNQPQHF
v_call: TRBV5-4
clone_size: .
cdr3_length: 14

cdr3_aa: CASSQAGLAGTDTQYF
v_call: TRBV23-1
clone_size: .
cdr3_length: 16

cdr3_aa: CASSSRLGANTGELFF
v_call: TRBV7-9
clone_size: .
cdr3_length: 16

cdr3_aa: CASSYGLSGGSEAFF
v_call: TRBV6-5
clone_size: .
cdr3_length: 15

cdr3_aa: CASSQIGELFF
v_call: TRBV4-1
clone_size: .
cdr3_length: 11

cdr3_aa: CASSVGGSGETQYF
v_call: TRBV9
clone_size: .
cdr3_length: 14

cdr3_aa: CASSHRRDRDEKLFF
v_call: TRBV14
clone_size: few
cdr3_length: 15

cdr3_aa: CASSPESLISGGARETQYF
v_call: TRBV4-2
clone_size: .
cdr3_length: 19

cdr3_aa: CASSMGPSDTQYF
v_call: TRBV5-6
clone_size: once
cdr3_length: 13

cdr3_aa: CASSQEIGGASGIYEQYF
v_call: TRBV4-2
clone_size: .
cdr3_length: 18

cdr3_aa: CASSLERGSSYNEQFF
v_call: TRBV5-1
clone_size: .
cdr3_length: 16

cdr3_aa: CASSYSYGEWDTEAFF
v_call: TRBV6-5
clone_size: once
cdr3_length: 16

cdr3_aa: CASSPGGGREKLFF
v_call: TRBV5-4
clone_size: .
cdr3_length: 14

cdr3_aa: CASRGNTGRDQPQHF
v_call: TRBV6-1
clone_size: .
cdr3_length: 15

cdr3_aa: CASRTFFTDTQYF
v_call: TRBV6-5
clone_size: .
cdr3_length: 13

cdr3_aa: CASRGTGTSYEQYF
v_call: TRBV19
clone_size: .
cdr3_length: 14

cdr3_aa: CASSLTAGATRTYNEQFF
v_call: TRBV5-1
clone_size: .
cdr3_length: 18

cdr3_aa: CASSKRLGDSYNEQFF
v_call: TRBV5-4
clone_size: .
cdr3_length: 16

cdr3_aa: CASSQGGGRVVYEQYF
v_call: TRBV23-1
clone_size: .
cdr3_length: 16

cdr3_aa: CASSPRDFGGAEQYF
v_call: TRBV19
clone_size: .
cdr3_length: 15

cdr3_aa: CASSLRDLGTYEQYF
v_call: TRBV7-8
clone_size: .
cdr3_length: 15

cdr3_aa: CASGQTRGSPLHF
v_call: TRBV6-5
clone_size: .
cdr3_length: 13

cdr3_aa: CSGDTGGGEQYF
v_call: TRBV29-1
clone_size: .
cdr3_length: 12

cdr3_aa: CASSLGSGESYNEQFF
v_call: TRBV5-1
clone_size: .
cdr3_length: 16

cdr3_aa: CAWSRDSLLYEQYF
v_call: TRBV30
clone_size: .
cdr3_length: 14

cdr3_aa: CASSLGLAGDEQYF
v_call: TRBV5-1
clone_size: .
cdr3_length: 14

cdr3_aa: CASSQSALDTEAFF
v_call: TRBV7-9
clone_size: .
cdr3_length: 14

cdr3_aa: CASSTGGREAFF
v_call: TRBV5-6
clone_size: .
cdr3_length: 12

cdr3_aa: CASSLAGYNEQFF
v_call: TRBV11-2
clone_size: .
cdr3_length: 13

cdr3_aa: CASSLAPSEKLFF
v_call: TRBV5-1
clone_size: .
cdr3_length: 13

cdr3_aa: CASSPAGQQTDTQYF
v_call: TRBV18
clone_size: .
cdr3_length: 15

cdr3_aa: CASSQDRAANEKLFF
v_call: TRBV6-1
clone_size: once
cdr3_length: 15

cdr3_aa: CASSLAAGASTDTQYF
v_call: TRBV5-4
clone_size: .
cdr3_length: 16

cdr3_aa: CASSTRQGHTEAFF
v_call: TRBV14
clone_size: .
cdr3_length: 14

cdr3_aa: CASSGDGYYGYTF
v_call: TRBV5-4
clone_size: once
cdr3_length: 13

cdr3_aa: CASSLTAQGNTEAFF
v_call: TRBV5-1
clone_size: .
cdr3_length: 15

cdr3_aa: CASGKDPRGMNTEAFF
v_call: TRBV5-1
clone_size: .
cdr3_length: 16

cdr3_aa: CASSYGRASNQPQHF
v_call: TRBV6-6
clone_size: .
cdr3_length: 15